These 14 T cell receptor beta chains were sequenced from one sample in a study of human CD4 T cells and Enterobacteriaceae. The assay was immunoSEQ multiplex PCR, and TCRdb's table has in-frame clones only and misses some. The table has 25,000 to 30,000 clones, approximately 84% seen once. The memory gate held CD4+ cells that were not CD45RA+CCR7+CD95- naive cells, over 98% pure. The specimen sequenced was memory CD4+ T cells from blood. The receptors were gathered from a human donor in good health.

This chain joins TRBV5-1 and TRBJ2-5, with D perhaps TRBD2 (5 bases). There are 16 residues in the CDR3. The germline gives CDR1 SGHRS, CDR2 YFSETQ. V shed 0 bases and J shed 9 bases, with 21 bases lying between them. The CDR3 sequence is CASSLDDMGIIGAQYF. CDR3 nucleotides: TGCGCCAGCAGCTTGGATGACATGGGAATTATCGGGGCCCAGTACTTC.

The V gene is TRBV7-2, the J gene TRBJ1-6; 7 nucleotides align to TRBD1. V shed 4 bases, J shed 4 bases, and the junction held 7 bases outside the gene matches. The CDR3 covers 16 residues. The V gene's germline CDR1 is SGHTA and CDR2 FQGNSA. The CDR3 sequence is CASSSRQGGYNSPLHF. In DNA form, the CDR3 reads TGTGCCAGCAGCTCCCGACAGGGAGGGTATAATTCACCCCTCCACTTT.

A few counts support this clone. This chain joins TRBV19 and TRBJ1-2; 11 positions match TRBD1. The CDR3 length is 13 residues. Trimming took 10 bases from V and 4 from J; bases not matched to a gene: 5. Germline CDR1 is LNHDA and CDR2 is SQIVND (reference sequence). The CDR3 here is CATGDRGFYGYTF. The CDR3 region has the DNA TGTGCCACCGGGGACAGGGGGTTCTATGGCTACACCTTC.

V is TRBV5-1 and J is TRBJ2-1, with 8 bases that match TRBD1. The germline V gene encodes CDR1 SGHRS and CDR2 YFSETQ. After removal of 4 bases from V and 3 bases from J, the junction contained 9 bases not matched to a gene. This CDR3 spans 16 amino acids. CDR3 sequence: CASSMEGRGLYNEQFF. The CDR3 DNA reads as TGCGCCAGCAGCATGGAAGGCAGGGGGCTCTACAATGAGCAGTTCTTC.

The V call is TRBV5-4, the J call TRBJ1-2, with TRBD1 identical over 12 bases. This CDR3 is built from 18 residues. The trim removed 4 bases at V and 0 bases at J, leaving 10 bases unmatched. Germline-derived CDR1 and CDR2 are SGHNT and YYREEE (reference sequence). The CDR3 reads CASSPAPGQGAPNYGYTF. In DNA form, the CDR3 reads TGTGCCAGCAGCCCTGCCCCGGGACAGGGGGCCCCTAACTATGGCTACACCTTC.

This clone was found once. This chain joins TRBV6-1 and TRBJ1-2, with no clear D. CDR1 is MNHNS, CDR2 SASEGT, per germline. This CDR3 has 15 amino acids. Trimming stripped 8 bases from V and 3 bases from J, with 19 bases between. This CDR3 is CASREGGVSYYGYTF. DNA for the CDR3: TGTGCCAGCCGAGAAGGCGGGGTGTCCTACTATGGCTACACCTTC.

This clone was seen a few times. This chain joins TRBV19 and TRBJ2-3; 12 positions match TRBD1. With V trimmed by 3 bases and J by 5 bases, 3 bases remained unmatched. This CDR3 spans 15 amino acids. CDR1 and CDR2 from the germline V gene are LNHDA and SQIVND (reference sequence). This chain's CDR3 is CASSIGTGGIDTQYF. CDR3 coding DNA: TGTGCCAGTAGTATCGGGACAGGGGGCATAGATACGCAGTATTTT.

The V gene is TRBV5-4, the J gene TRBJ2-7, with 12 bases matching TRBD2. The J segment lost 5 bases and the V segment lost 4 bases, leaving 7 bases of the junction unmatched. The V gene's germline CDR1 is SGHNT and CDR2 YYREEE (reference sequence). The CDR3 sequence is 15 residues long. CDR3 sequence: CASSRRLAGDNEQYF. CDR3 DNA sequence: TGTGCCAGCAGCCGTCGACTAGCGGGAGACAACGAGCAGTACTTC.

The chain carries TRBV2 and TRBJ2-3; perhaps D is TRBD1 or TRBD2 (5 bases each). CDR1 and CDR2 (germline): SNHLY, FYNNEI. The CDR3 has 15 amino acids. Trimming stripped 8 bases from V and 2 bases from J, with 17 bases between. In DNA, the CDR3 is TGTGCCAGCCTACGAGGGGCTAAGCACACAGATACGCAGTATTTT. Amino acid sequence: CASLRGAKHTDTQYF.

The chain joins TRBV5-1 to TRBJ1-2; TRBD1 agrees at 8 bases. J gave up 2 bases and V 4 bases, and 10 bases lay outside the gene matches. Germline CDR1 SGHRS, CDR2 YFSETQ. This CDR3 is built from 16 residues. The CDR3 is CASSPTPDRANYGYTF. In DNA form, the CDR3 reads TGCGCCAGCAGCCCCACCCCGGACAGGGCAAACTATGGCTACACCTTC.

The count of this clone is one. This sequence joins TRBV5-6 and TRBJ1-1; 9 bases are shared with TRBD1. This CDR3 is built from 15 residues. The trim removed 2 bases at V and 1 base at J, leaving 3 bases unmatched. Per the germline V gene, CDR1 is SGHDT and CDR2 is YYEEEE. The DNA of the CDR3 is TGTGCCAGCAGCTTAGTGGGACAGGGGAACACTGAAGCTTTCTTT. This translates into CASSLVGQGNTEAFF.

V gene TRBV4-2 combines with J gene TRBJ2-5; 11 bases match TRBD2. TRBJ2-7 matches the DNA end more closely, so the J call is doubtful. The germline gives CDR1 LGHNA, CDR2 YNFKEQ. CDR3 length: 14 amino acids. DNA of the CDR3: TGTGCCAGCAGCCAAGATGGACTAGCGGGCGAGCAGTACTTC. Protein sequence: CASSQDGLAGEQYF.

This chain uses TRBV5-5 with TRBJ1-1, with a possible D match to TRBD1 (5 bases). The CDR3 is made up of 12 amino acids. CDR1 and CDR2 from the germline V gene are SGHKS and YYEKEE (reference sequence). V was shortened by 6 bases and J by 1 base, with 7 bases between the two germline ends. The CDR3 DNA is TGTGCCAGCAAGACAGAGAACACTGAAGCTTTCTTT. Translation gives CASKTENTEAFF.

The rearrangement uses TRBV5-1 and TRBJ1-2; 10 bases line up with TRBD1. The CDR3 loop spans 14 amino acids. J was trimmed by 5 bases and V by 3 bases; bases with no gene match: 4. Germline V gene sequence: CDR1 SGHRS, CDR2 YFSETQ. CDR3 loop: CASSSGTGVYGYTF. The CDR3 DNA sequence: TGCGCCAGCAGCTCCGGGACAGGGGTTTATGGCTACACCTTC. Variable domain in full (rest from reference TRBV5-1 and TRBJ1-2): KAGVTQTPRYLIKTRGQQVTLSCSPISGHRSVSWYQQTPGQGLQFLFEYFSETQRNKGNFPGRFSGRQFSNSRSEMNVSTLELGDSALYLCASSSGTGVYGYTFGSGTRLTVV.